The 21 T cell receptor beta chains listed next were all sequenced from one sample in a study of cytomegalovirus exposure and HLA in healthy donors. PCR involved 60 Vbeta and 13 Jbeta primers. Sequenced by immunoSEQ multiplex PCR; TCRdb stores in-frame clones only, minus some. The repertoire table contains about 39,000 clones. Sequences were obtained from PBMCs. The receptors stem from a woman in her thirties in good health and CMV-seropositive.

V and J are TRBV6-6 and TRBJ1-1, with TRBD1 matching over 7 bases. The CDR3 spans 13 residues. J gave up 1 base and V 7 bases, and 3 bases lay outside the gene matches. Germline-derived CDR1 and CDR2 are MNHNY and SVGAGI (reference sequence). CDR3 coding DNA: TGTGCCAGCAACAGGGGAACGAACACTGAAGCTTTCTTT. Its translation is CASNRGTNTEAFF.

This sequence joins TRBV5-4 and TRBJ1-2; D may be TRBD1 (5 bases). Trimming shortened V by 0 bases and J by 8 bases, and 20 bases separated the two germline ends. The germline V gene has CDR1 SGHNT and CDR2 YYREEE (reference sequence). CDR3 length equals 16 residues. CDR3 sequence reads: CASSLGPWGVGSGYTF. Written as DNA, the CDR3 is TGTGCCAGCAGCTTGGGGCCGTGGGGGGTCGGTTCAGGCTACACCTTC. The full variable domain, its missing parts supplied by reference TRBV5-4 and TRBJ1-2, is ETGVTQSPTHLIKTRGQQVTLRCSSQSGHNTVSWYQQALGQGPQFIFQYYREEENGRGNFPPRFSGLQFPNYSSELNVNALELDDSALYLCASSLGPWGVGSGYTFGSGTRLTVV.

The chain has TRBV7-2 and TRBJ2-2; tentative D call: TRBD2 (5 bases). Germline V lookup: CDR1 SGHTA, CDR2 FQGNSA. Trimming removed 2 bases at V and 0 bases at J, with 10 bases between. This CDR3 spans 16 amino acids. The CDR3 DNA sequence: TGTGCCAGCAGCTTAACGGGGTTAGCGAACACCGGGGAGCTGTTTTTT. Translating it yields CASSLTGLANTGELFF.

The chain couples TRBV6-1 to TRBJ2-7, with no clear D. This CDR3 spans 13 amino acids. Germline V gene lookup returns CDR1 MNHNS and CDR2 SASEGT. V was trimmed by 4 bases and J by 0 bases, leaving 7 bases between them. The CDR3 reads CASSGYSSYEQYF. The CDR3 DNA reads TGTGCCAGCAGTGGGTACAGCTCCTACGAGCAGTACTTC.

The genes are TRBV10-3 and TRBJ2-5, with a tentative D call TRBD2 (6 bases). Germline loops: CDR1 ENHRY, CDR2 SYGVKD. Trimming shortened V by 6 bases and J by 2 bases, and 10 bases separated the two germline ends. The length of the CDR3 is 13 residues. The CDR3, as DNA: TGTGCCATCAGGGGGGGTACACAAGAGACCCAGTACTTC. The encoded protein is CAIRGGTQETQYF.

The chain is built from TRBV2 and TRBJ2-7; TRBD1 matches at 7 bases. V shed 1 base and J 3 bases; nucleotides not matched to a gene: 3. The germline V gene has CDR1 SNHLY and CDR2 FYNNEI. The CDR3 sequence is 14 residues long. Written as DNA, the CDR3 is TGTGCCAGCAGTGAAGTACAGGGGAACTACGAGCAGTACTTC. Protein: CASSEVQGNYEQYF.

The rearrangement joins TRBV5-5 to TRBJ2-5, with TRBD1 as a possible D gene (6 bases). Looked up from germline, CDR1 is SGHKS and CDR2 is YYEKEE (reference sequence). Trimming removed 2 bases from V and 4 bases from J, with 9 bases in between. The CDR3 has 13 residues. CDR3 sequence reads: CASSFQGRETQYF. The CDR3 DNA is TGTGCCAGCAGCTTCCAGGGGAGAGAGACCCAGTACTTC. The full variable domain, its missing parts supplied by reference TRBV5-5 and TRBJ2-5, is DAGVTQSPTHLIKTRGQQVTLRCSPISGHKSVSWYQQVLGQGPQFIFQYYEKEERGRGNFPDRFSARQFPNYSSELNVNALLLGDSALYLCASSFQGRETQYFGPGTRLLVL.

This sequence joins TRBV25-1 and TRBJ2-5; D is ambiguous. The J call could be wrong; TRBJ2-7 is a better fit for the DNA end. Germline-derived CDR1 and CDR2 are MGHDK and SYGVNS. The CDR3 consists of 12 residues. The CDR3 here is CASSEVSYEQYF. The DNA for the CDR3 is TGTGCCAGCAGTGAAGTGAGCTACGAGCAGTACTTC.

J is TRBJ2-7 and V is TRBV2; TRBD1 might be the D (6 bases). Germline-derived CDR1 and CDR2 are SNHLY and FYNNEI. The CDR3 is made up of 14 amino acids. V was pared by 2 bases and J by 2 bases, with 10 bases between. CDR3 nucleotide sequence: TGTGCCAGCAGTGAAAGGGGGATAGCCTACGAGCAGTACTTC. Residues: CASSERGIAYEQYF.

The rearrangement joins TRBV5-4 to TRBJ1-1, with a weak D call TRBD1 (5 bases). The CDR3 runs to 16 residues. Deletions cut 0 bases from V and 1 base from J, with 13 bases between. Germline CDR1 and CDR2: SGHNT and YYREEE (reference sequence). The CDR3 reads CASSLGGVVGNTEAFF. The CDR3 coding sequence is TGTGCCAGCAGCTTGGGGGGCGTCGTAGGGAACACTGAAGCTTTCTTT.

The CDR3 spells CASSYPRGIGWGVADTQYF. CDR3 coding DNA: TGTGCCAGCAGCTATCCCAGGGGTATAGGGTGGGGCGTCGCAGATACGCAGTATTTT. This chain links TRBV11-2 with TRBJ2-3, with D possibly TRBD1 on 6 matching bases. Trimming took 4 bases from V and 4 from J, leaving 27 bases between them. Germline CDR1 SGHAT, CDR2 FQNNGV. CDR3 length: 19 amino acids.

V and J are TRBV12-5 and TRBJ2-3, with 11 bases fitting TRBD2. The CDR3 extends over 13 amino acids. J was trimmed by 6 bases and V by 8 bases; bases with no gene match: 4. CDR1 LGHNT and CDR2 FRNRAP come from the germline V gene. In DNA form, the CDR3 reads TGTGCTAGTTGCGCTAGCGGGGGGGATACGCAGTATTTT. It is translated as CASCASGGDTQYF. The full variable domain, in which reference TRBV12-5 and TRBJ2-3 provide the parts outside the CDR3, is DARVTQTPRHKVTEMGQEVTMRCQPILGHNTVFWYRQTMMQGLELLAYFRNRAPLDDSGMPKDRFSAEMPDATLATLKIQPSEPRDSAVYFCASCASGGDTQYFGPGTRLTVL.

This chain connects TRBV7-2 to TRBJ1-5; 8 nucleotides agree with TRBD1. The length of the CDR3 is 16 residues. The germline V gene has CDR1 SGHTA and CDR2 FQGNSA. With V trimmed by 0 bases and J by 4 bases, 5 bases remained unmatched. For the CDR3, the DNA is TGTGCCAGCAGCTTAGCCGGACAGGGATCGAATCAGCCCCAGCATTTT. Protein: CASSLAGQGSNQPQHF.

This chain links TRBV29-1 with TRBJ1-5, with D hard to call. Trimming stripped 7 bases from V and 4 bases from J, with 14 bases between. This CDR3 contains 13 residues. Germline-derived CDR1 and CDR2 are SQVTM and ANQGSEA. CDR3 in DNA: TGCAGCGCCACAATGGGCATGAATCAGCCCCAGCATTTT. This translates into CSATMGMNQPQHF.

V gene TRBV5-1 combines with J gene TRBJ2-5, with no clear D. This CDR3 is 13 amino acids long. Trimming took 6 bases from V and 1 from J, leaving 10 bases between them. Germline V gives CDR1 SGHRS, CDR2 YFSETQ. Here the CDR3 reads CASNPDGQETQYF. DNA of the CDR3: TGCGCCAGCAACCCAGATGGCCAAGAGACCCAGTACTTC.

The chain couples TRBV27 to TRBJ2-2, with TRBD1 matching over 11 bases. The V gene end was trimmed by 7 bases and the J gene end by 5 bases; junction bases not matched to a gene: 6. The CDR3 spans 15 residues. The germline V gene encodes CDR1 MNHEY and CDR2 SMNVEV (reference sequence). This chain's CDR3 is CASTGQGARTGELFF. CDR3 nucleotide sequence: TGTGCCAGCACAGGACAGGGGGCTAGGACCGGGGAGCTGTTTTTT.

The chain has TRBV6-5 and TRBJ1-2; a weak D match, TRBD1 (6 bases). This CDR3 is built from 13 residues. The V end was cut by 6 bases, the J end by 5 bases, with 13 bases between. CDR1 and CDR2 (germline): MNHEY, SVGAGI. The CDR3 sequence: CASSTGRGYGYTF. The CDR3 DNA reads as TGTGCCAGCAGCACCGGGAGGGGGTATGGCTACACCTTC.

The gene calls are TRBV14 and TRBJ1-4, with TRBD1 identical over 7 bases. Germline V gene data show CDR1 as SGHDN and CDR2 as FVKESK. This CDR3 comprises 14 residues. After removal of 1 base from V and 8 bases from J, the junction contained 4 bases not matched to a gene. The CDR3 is CASSQGRGLEKLFF. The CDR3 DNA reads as TGTGCCAGCAGCCAAGGTAGGGGGCTAGAAAAACTGTTTTTT.

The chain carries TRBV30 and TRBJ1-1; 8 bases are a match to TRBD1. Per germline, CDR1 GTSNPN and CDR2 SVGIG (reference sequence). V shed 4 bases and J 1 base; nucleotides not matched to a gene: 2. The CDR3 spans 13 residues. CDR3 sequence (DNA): TGTGCCTGGATACAGGGGGGGAACACTGAAGCTTTCTTT. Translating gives CAWIQGGNTEAFF.

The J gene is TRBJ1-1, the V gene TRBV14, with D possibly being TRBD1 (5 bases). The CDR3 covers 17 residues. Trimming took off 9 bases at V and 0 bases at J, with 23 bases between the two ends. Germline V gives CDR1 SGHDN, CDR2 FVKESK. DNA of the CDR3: TGTGCCAGGACGAAGCAACTGGGGGGGTGGATGAACACTGAAGCTTTCTTT. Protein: CARTKQLGGWMNTEAFF.

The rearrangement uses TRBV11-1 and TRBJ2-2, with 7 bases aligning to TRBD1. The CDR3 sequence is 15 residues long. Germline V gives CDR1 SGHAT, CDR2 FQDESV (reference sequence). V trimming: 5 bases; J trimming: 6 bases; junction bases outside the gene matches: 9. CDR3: CASSLPTGIAGELFF. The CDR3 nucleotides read TGTGCCAGCAGCCTACCGACAGGGATCGCCGGGGAGCTGTTTTTT. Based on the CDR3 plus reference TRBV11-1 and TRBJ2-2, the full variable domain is EAEVAQSPRYKITEKSQAVAFWCDPISGHATLYWYRQILGQGPELLVQFQDESVVDDSQLPKDRFSAERLKGVDSTLKIQPAELGDSAMYLCASSLPTGIAGELFFGEGSRLTVL.